A single sample gave rise to the 25 T cell receptor beta chains below, sequenced in a study of OX40 agonist ivuxolimab in advanced cancers. Profiling relied on immunoSEQ multiplex PCR, and the TCRdb table lists in-frame clones only, not all of them. This sample has tens of thousands of clones, with about 91% found just once. Sample: CD4+ or CD8+ T cells sorted from blood, taken in a trial of the OX40 agonist ivuxolimab. The source is an adult with an advanced solid tumor such as melanoma, head and neck, liver or kidney cancer.

The CDR3 bases are TGTGCCAGCAGCCATATCCCAGGGGATCAAGAGACCCAGTACTTC. Protein: CASSHIPGDQETQYF. The chain uses TRBV9 and TRBJ2-5; D may be TRBD1 (6 bases). CDR1 and CDR2 from the germline V gene are SGDLS and YYNGEE. Deletions cut 4 bases from V and 2 bases from J, with 15 bases between. The CDR3 runs to 15 residues.

This chain joins TRBV19 and TRBJ2-1; 7 positions agree with TRBD2. The CDR3 runs to 15 residues. V lost 5 bases to trimming and J lost 2 bases; unmatched junction nucleotides: 6. Germline values: CDR1 LNHDA, CDR2 SQIVND (reference sequence). The CDR3 DNA is TGTGCCAGTAGTCCCAGCGGGATTCCCTACAATGAGCAGTTCTTC. This gives the protein CASSPSGIPYNEQFF.

The chain is built from TRBV19 and TRBJ1-1, with a weak D call TRBD1 (5 bases). The CDR3 covers 14 residues. Between the trimmed V and J ends, which lost 3 bases and 6 bases, there was a span of 14 bases. The germline V gene has CDR1 LNHDA and CDR2 SQIVND (reference sequence). The DNA for the CDR3 is TGTGCCAGTAGTATCACGGGGGGAGCAGCTGAAGCTTTCTTT. It encodes CASSITGGAAEAFF.

The chain uses TRBV5-1 and TRBJ1-3, with 8 bases identical to TRBD1. This CDR3 is 16 amino acids long. In germline, CDR1 is SGHRS, CDR2 YFSETQ. The V and J ends lost 4 bases and 0 bases, in that order; junction bases with no gene match: 6. The CDR3, as DNA: TGCGCCAGCAGCAGAATCGGACAGGGCTCTGGAAACACCATATATTTT. Protein: CASSRIGQGSGNTIYF.

This clone came up a few times. Here the CDR3 DNA reads TGTGCCAGCAGGGGTGGCAGCGTAAACACCGGGGAGCTGTTTTTT. Protein: CASRGGSVNTGELFF. The gene calls are TRBV9 and TRBJ2-2; the D is unclear. The germline gives CDR1 SGDLS, CDR2 YYNGEE. V was clipped by 5 bases and J by 2 bases, with 13 bases between them. The CDR3 is made up of 15 amino acids. The complete variable domain, with remaining parts taken from reference TRBV9 and TRBJ2-2, reads DSGVTQTPKHLITATGQRVTLRCSPRSGDLSVYWYQQSLDQGLQFLIQYYNGEERAKGNILERFSAQQFPDLHSELNLSSLELGDSALYFCASRGGSVNTGELFFGEGSRLTVL.

The rearrangement links TRBV10-3 to TRBJ1-5; TRBD1 agrees at 9 bases. The junction had 2 bases not matched to a gene; V was cut back by 6 bases and J by 5 bases. This CDR3 comprises 13 residues. Per germline, CDR1 ENHRY and CDR2 SYGVKD. The CDR3 sequence: CAIRGQGDQPQHF. CDR3 coding DNA: TGTGCCATCAGGGGACAGGGAGATCAGCCCCAGCATTTT.

The chain uses TRBV18 and TRBJ1-4; no reliable D call. CDR1 KGHSH and CDR2 LQKENI come from the germline V gene. Trimming took off 1 base at V and 7 bases at J, with 10 bases between the two ends. The CDR3 is made up of 14 amino acids. In DNA form, the CDR3 reads TGTGCCAGCTCACCACGGGCCGAAGGTGAAAAACTGTTTTTT. This encodes CASSPRAEGEKLFF.

The rearrangement links TRBV18 to TRBJ2-7; D not resolved. The CDR3 runs 14 residues. Looked up from germline, CDR1 is KGHSH and CDR2 is LQKENI. V shed 3 bases and J shed 3 bases, with 12 bases lying between them. The CDR3, as DNA: TGTGCCAGCTCACCTCTGGACGGCCTCTACGAGCAGTACTTC. Its protein product is CASSPLDGLYEQYF.

The genes are TRBV7-8 and TRBJ2-2; D is uncertain. CDR3 length equals 13 residues. Per the germline V gene, CDR1 is SGHVS and CDR2 is FQNEAQ. V lost 7 bases, J lost 4 bases, and 10 bases lay in between. The CDR3 region is CASTPDLTGELFF. The CDR3 DNA sequence: TGTGCCAGCACCCCGGATCTCACCGGGGAGCTGTTTTTT.

The chain combines TRBV7-8 with TRBJ1-2; TRBD1 matches at 11 bases. Trimming at V came to 4 bases and at J to 6 bases, leaving 1 base not matched to a gene. Germline values: CDR1 SGHVS, CDR2 FQNEAQ. The CDR3 spans 13 residues. CDR3 region: CASSWGQGDGYTF. CDR3 DNA: TGTGCCAGCAGCTGGGGACAGGGGGATGGCTACACCTTC.

V usage is TRBV5-5 and J usage is TRBJ2-3; D might be TRBD1 or TRBD2, each matching 5 bases. The V and J ends lost 1 base and 1 base respectively, with 16 bases between them. Germline CDR1 SGHKS, CDR2 YYEKEE (reference sequence). The CDR3 loop spans 17 amino acids. CDR3 in DNA: TGTGCCAGCAGCTTGACTGTCCGGGGCGCGGGCACAGATACGCAGTATTTT. Protein product: CASSLTVRGAGTDTQYF.

This rearrangement joins TRBV30 to TRBJ1-4; D remains unclear. V was clipped by 4 bases and J by 7 bases, with 10 bases between them. The CDR3 runs 12 residues. Germline assignment: CDR1 GTSNPN and CDR2 SVGIG (reference sequence). Here the CDR3 reads CAWKETGEKLFF. DNA of the CDR3: TGTGCCTGGAAAGAAACTGGTGAAAAACTGTTTTTT.

This sequence joins TRBV27 and TRBJ1-1; D is possibly TRBD1 (5 bases). There are 17 residues in the CDR3. Germline V gene data show CDR1 as MNHEY and CDR2 as SMNVEV (reference sequence). V shed 0 bases and J shed 1 base, with 15 bases lying between them. CDR3 residues: CASSLSGGERPNTEAFF. CDR3 nucleotide sequence: TGTGCCAGCAGTTTATCCGGGGGAGAGAGGCCGAACACTGAAGCTTTCTTT.

This clone was picked up one time. The V and J genes are TRBV30 and TRBJ1-6; D remains unclear. The CDR3 is 14 amino acids. V lost 0 bases and J 10 bases, leaving 13 bases between the germline ends. Germline V lookup: CDR1 GTSNPN, CDR2 SVGIG (reference sequence). The CDR3 DNA reads TGTGCCTGGAGTGTACCCCAGTACGAGTCACCCCTCCACTTT. Protein: CAWSVPQYESPLHF.

The chain employs TRBV5-1 and TRBJ2-1; D might be TRBD1 (5 bases). Trimming shortened V by 0 bases and J by 0 bases, and 10 bases separated the two germline ends. Per germline, CDR1 SGHRS and CDR2 YFSETQ. The CDR3 has 16 amino acids. The CDR3 reads CASSLEVDSSYNEQFF. The CDR3 DNA reads TGCGCCAGCAGCTTGGAGGTCGACAGCTCCTACAATGAGCAGTTCTTC.

V gene TRBV2 combines with J gene TRBJ1-2; TRBD1 matches at 10 bases. V was clipped by 0 bases and J by 5 bases; unmatched bases: 6. The CDR3 covers 16 residues. Germline loops: CDR1 SNHLY, CDR2 FYNNEI. This chain's CDR3 is CASSEASWDRGYGYTF. Here the CDR3 DNA reads TGTGCCAGCAGTGAAGCGAGTTGGGACAGGGGATATGGCTACACCTTC.

This rearrangement joins TRBV4-2 to TRBJ2-2, with TRBD2 as a possible D gene (5 bases). Germline-derived CDR1 and CDR2 are LGHNA and YNFKEQ. The CDR3 contains 13 residues. The V end lost 3 bases, the J end lost 5 bases, and 7 bases lay between the germline ends. The CDR3 DNA is TGTGCCAGCAGCCAGGGAGAAACCGGGGAGCTGTTTTTT. It yields the protein CASSQGETGELFF.

This sequence joins TRBV11-2 and TRBJ2-1; unclear D gene. Trimming cost V 5 bases and J 8 bases, with 13 bases left between them. Germline assignment: CDR1 SGHAT and CDR2 FQNNGV. The CDR3 spans 13 residues. In nucleotides, the CDR3 is TGTGCCAGCAGCGGTCAATTGGTGCATGAGCAGTTCTTC. Translated, it gives CASSGQLVHEQFF. Full variable domain (missing parts from reference TRBV11-2 and TRBJ2-1): EAGVAQSPRYKIIEKRQSVAFWCNPISGHATLYWYQQILGQGPKLLIQFQNNGVVDDSQLPKDRFSAERLKGVDSTLKIQPAKLEDSAVYLCASSGQLVHEQFFGPGTRLTVL.

This rearrangement joins TRBV14 to TRBJ1-1; 10 positions agree with TRBD1. Trimming removed 4 bases from V and 4 bases from J; junction bases left unmatched: 3. The CDR3 runs 14 residues. Germline V gives CDR1 SGHDN, CDR2 FVKESK. The CDR3 sequence is CASSRDRGLTEAFF. The CDR3 DNA is TGTGCCAGCAGCCGTGACAGGGGGCTCACTGAAGCTTTCTTT.

The V call is TRBV19, the J call TRBJ2-5; a possible D gene is TRBD1 (6 bases). Trimming removed 6 bases from V and 4 bases from J, with 12 bases in between. Germline V gives CDR1 LNHDA, CDR2 SQIVND (reference sequence). The CDR3 covers 13 residues. The CDR3 DNA sequence: TGTGCCAGTAGCCGACAGGTCGGAGAGACCCAGTACTTC. Its translation is CASSRQVGETQYF.

V gene TRBV6-5 combines with J gene TRBJ1-2; no clear D. The CDR3 runs to 12 residues. The V gene lost 0 bases and the J gene lost 8 bases, with 7 bases spanning the gap. CDR1 and CDR2 from the germline V gene are MNHEY and SVGAGI. For the CDR3, the DNA is TGTGCCAGCAGTTACTCGGCGGGGGGCTACACCTTC. Its translation: CASSYSAGGYTF.

Turning to this clone: The sample carries other DNA sequences with the same CDR3. V and J are TRBV6-5 and TRBJ1-1, with no clear D. The germline V and J ends were trimmed by 3 bases and 1 base, with 6 bases remaining between them. Looked up from germline, CDR1 is MNHEY and CDR2 is SVGAGI. The CDR3 extends over 13 amino acids. This CDR3 is CASSYSRNTEAFF. CDR3 DNA sequence: TGTGCCAGCAGTTATTCAAGGAACACTGAAGCTTTCTTT.

J is TRBJ1-5 and V is TRBV9; D remains unclear. The germline V and J ends were trimmed by 0 bases and 6 bases, with 10 bases remaining between them. The CDR3 covers 14 residues. CDR1 SGDLS and CDR2 YYNGEE come from the germline V gene. CDR3 DNA sequence: TGTGCCAGCAGCGTAGTTAAGGCGGCTCAGCCCCAGCATTTT. The encoded protein is CASSVVKAAQPQHF.

The chain combines TRBV6-6 with TRBJ1-5, with no clear D. The CDR3 runs 16 residues. CDR1 MNHNY and CDR2 SVGAGI come from the germline V gene (reference sequence). V lost 6 bases and J 4 bases, leaving 19 bases between the germline ends. The CDR3 protein is CASRSSAGSRNQPQHF. CDR3 bases: TGTGCCAGCAGATCCTCGGCGGGCAGTCGGAATCAGCCCCAGCATTTT.

This sequence joins TRBV5-4 and TRBJ2-1, with unresolved D. V lost 4 bases and J 6 bases, leaving 14 bases between the germline ends. This CDR3 is 14 amino acids long. The germline CDR1 and CDR2 sequences are SGHNT and YYREEE (reference sequence). This CDR3 is CASSQTAFPNEQFF. The CDR3 coding sequence is TGTGCCAGCAGCCAAACCGCATTTCCCAATGAGCAGTTCTTC.